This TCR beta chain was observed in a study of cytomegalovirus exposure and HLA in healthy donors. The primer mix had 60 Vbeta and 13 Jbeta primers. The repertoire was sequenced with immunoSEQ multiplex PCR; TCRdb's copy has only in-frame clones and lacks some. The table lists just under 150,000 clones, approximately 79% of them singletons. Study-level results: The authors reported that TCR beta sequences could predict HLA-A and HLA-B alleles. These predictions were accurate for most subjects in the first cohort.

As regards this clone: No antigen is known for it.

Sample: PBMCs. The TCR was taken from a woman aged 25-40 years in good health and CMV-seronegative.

The DNA of the CDR3 is TGTGCCAGCAGCTTAGAACAGGGGGCCTACAATGAGCAGTTCTTC. This encodes CASSLEQGAYNEQFF. V usage is TRBV7-6 and J usage is TRBJ2-1, with 8 positions matching TRBD1. Losses at the gene ends were 1 base for V and 2 bases for J; bases not matched to a gene: 1. The CDR3 consists of 15 residues. CDR1 and CDR2 from the germline V gene are SGHVS and FNYEAQ. The variable domain in full, with the rest retrieved from reference TRBV7-6 and TRBJ2-1, is GAGVSQSPRYKVTKRGQDVALRCDPISGHVSLYWYRQALGQGPEFLTYFNYEAQQDKSGLPNDRFSAERPEGSISTLTIQRTEQRDSAMYRCASSLEQGAYNEQFFGPGTRLTVL.